This T cell receptor beta chain was sequenced during a study of blood T cell repertoires in COVID-19. Clinical history reported by participants formed the basis on which cohorts were assigned. Trimming took 2 bases from V and 3 from J, leaving 9 bases between them. CDR1 is SGHRS and CDR2 is YFSETQ in the germline V gene. The CDR3 runs 14 residues. Sequenced by immunoSEQ multiplex PCR; TCRdb stores in-frame clones only, minus some. This table has 360,000 or so clones, nearly 90% appearing once. The TCR sequence derives from a woman aged 25 to 39 who had recovered from COVID-19. The material sequenced was PBMCs or T cells enriched from blood (not recorded which). The chain uses TRBV5-1 and TRBJ1-5; D possibly corresponds to TRBD1 (5 bases). CDR3 in DNA: TGCGCCAGCAGCTTAGGGGTTTTCAATCAGCCCCAGCATTTT. It yields the protein CASSLGVFNQPQHF.